Listed here are 7 T cell receptor beta chains from one sample, sequenced in a study of regulatory T cells in long-lasting Graves disease. Time point given: newly diagnosed GD, antithyroid drugs for less than 3 months. Following extraction of RNA from PBMCs, that RNA was used to make the TCR library. According to the study, TCR beta libraries were built with iRepertoire HTBI primers and CDR3-region Arm-PCR. TCRdb processed the multiplex PCR reads anew with MiXCR; each CDR3 protein has one entry. The sample has around 400,000 distinct CDR3 sequences; 10% to 15% are singletons. The sample was also reused in another study, on T cells in Graves' hyperthyroidism and ophthalmopathy.

Sequencing was performed on peripheral blood mononuclear cells (PBMCs), taken at new diagnosis, from a patient treated with antithyroid drugs. Source of these receptors: a woman aged 18-29 years with Graves disease.

The sample holds many counts of this clonotype. The CDR3 coding sequence is TGTGCCAGCAGTGCCGGGACAGGGATTAGTCAGCCCCAGCATTTT. This sequence encodes CASSAGTGISQPQHF. The V and J genes are TRBV12-3 or TRBV12-4 and TRBJ1-5; 9 bases map to TRBD1. V gave up 5 bases and J gave up 6 bases; unmatched junction bases: 8. The CDR3 runs 15 residues.

This clonotype was counted a few times. The chain carries TRBV20-1 and TRBJ1-5; D call uncertain. Trimming took 2 bases from V and 0 from J, leaving 11 bases between them. This CDR3 region has 15 residues. From germline, CDR1 is DFQATT and CDR2 SNEGSKA (reference sequence). The CDR3 reads CSARRRGYSNQPQHF. The DNA for the CDR3 is TGCAGTGCTAGAAGGCGGGGATATAGCAATCAGCCCCAGCATTTT.

As concerns this clonotype: A single base separates this from a much larger clone, so it may be a read error. The final CDR3 position lacks the conserved phenylalanine or tryptophan, pointing to a likely read error. The rearrangement links TRBV7-9 to TRBJ2-7, with D maybe TRBD2 (5 bases). The CDR3 loop spans 14 amino acids. Germline CDR1 SEHNR, CDR2 FQNEAQ (reference sequence). Trimming stripped 5 bases from V and 6 bases from J, with 17 bases between. This CDR3 is CASSPPRRPLEQYA. Written as DNA, the CDR3 is TGTGCCAGCAGCCCGCCTCGGAGGCCGCTCGAGCAGTACGCC.

In this sample, this clonotype turned up many times. The gene calls are TRBV12-3 or TRBV12-4 and TRBJ2-1; TRBD2 matches at 10 bases. This CDR3 is 19 amino acids long. V shed 2 bases and J 0 bases; nucleotides not matched to a gene: 10. CDR3 nucleotide sequence: TGTGCCAGCAGTTTAAGGCGCACTAGCGGGATGGTCTCCTACAATGAGCAGTTCTTC. It encodes CASSLRRTSGMVSYNEQFF.

The chain employs TRBV29-1 and TRBJ1-1; 9 positions agree with TRBD1. This CDR3 is 15 amino acids long. CDR1 SQVTM and CDR2 ANQGSEA come from the germline V gene. Trimming at V came to 3 bases and at J to 4 bases, leaving 9 bases not matched to a gene. This CDR3 is CSVERGTGSVTEAFF. CDR3 nucleotides: TGCAGCGTTGAGAGGGGGACAGGGTCGGTCACTGAAGCTTTCTTT.

The chain combines TRBV6-1 with TRBJ1-5; D may be TRBD1 (5 bases). The CDR3 totals 15 residues. The germline gives CDR1 MNHNS, CDR2 SASEGT. Trimming took off 0 bases at V and 7 bases at J, with 13 bases between the two ends. The CDR3 DNA sequence: TGTGCCAGCAGTGAAGCGCGGGCCGGGGGACAGCCCCAGCATTTT. It yields the protein CASSEARAGGQPQHF.

This clonotype was found a few times. The J gene is TRBJ2-7, the V gene TRBV12-3 or TRBV12-4; D perhaps matches TRBD1 (5 bases). V lost 6 bases to trimming and J lost 9 bases, with 39 bases between them. The CDR3 loop spans 20 amino acids. CDR3 protein: CASSRTPRTSKAITYERQYV. Here the CDR3 DNA reads TGTGCCAGCAGCCGTACGCCGAGGACATCGAAAGCAATTACCTACGAGCGGCAGTACGTC.